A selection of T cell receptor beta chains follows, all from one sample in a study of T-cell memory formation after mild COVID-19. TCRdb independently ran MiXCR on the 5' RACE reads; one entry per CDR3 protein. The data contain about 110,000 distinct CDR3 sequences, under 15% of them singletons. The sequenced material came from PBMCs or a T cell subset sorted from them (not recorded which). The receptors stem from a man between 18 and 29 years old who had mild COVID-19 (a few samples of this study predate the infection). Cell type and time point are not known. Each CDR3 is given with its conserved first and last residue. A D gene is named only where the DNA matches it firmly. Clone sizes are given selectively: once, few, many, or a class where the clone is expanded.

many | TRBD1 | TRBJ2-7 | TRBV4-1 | CASSHLPGTDYEQYF
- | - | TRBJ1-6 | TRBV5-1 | CASSSQGNSPLHF
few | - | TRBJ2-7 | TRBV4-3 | CASSQDHGTVPYEQYF
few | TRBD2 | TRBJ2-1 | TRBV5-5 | CASSAGGSSYTEQFF
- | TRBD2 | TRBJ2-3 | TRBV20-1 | CSTSERGYTDTQYF
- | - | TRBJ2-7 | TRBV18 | CASSPISRGISYEQYF
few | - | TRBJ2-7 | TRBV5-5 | CASSSRSSGYYEQYF
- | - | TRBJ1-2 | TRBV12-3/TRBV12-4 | CASTQRGGQGYGYTF
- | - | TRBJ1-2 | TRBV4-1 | CASSQGIGNHYGYTF
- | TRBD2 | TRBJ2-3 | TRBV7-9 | CASSYLADSTDTQYF
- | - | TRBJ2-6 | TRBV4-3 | CASSQEGGSGANVLTF
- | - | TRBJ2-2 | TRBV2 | CASSHSLEVAGELFF
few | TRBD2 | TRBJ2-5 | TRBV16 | CASSHGLAGETQYF
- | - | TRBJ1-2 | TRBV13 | CASSHGRASF
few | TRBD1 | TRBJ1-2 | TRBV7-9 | CASSLDTGDRADYGYTF
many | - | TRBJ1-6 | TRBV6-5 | CASSYYNSPLHF
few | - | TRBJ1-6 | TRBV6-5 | CASRGNSPLHF
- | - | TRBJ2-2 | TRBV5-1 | CASTRTQRGTGELFF
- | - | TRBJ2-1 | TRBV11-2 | CASSFGTANNEQFF
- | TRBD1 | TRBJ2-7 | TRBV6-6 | CATRRDRGHEQYF
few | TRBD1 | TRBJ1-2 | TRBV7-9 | CASSFTQTGGDGYTF
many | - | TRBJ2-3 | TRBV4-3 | CASSQASTDTQYF
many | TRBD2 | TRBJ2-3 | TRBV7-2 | CASSSGLAGAALSTDTQYF
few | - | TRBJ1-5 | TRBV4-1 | CASSQDHGDYSNQPQHF
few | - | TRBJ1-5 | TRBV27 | CASRPSGGSGNQPQHF
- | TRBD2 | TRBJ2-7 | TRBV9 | CASSVAGGPTYEQYF
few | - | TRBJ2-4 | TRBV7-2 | CASSSDLRPWLAKNIQYF
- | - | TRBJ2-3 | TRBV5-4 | CASSFRGGAGDTQYF
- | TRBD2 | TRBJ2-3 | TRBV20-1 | CSARLAGGLRTDTQYF
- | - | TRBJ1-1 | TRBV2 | CASKGNTEAFF
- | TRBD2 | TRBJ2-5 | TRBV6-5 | CASSPAGLAVQETQYF
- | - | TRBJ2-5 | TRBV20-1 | CSARDLAVMVTQYF
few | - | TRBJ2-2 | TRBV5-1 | CASSLVVRTTAGELFF
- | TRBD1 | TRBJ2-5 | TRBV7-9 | CASSPRQGMNQETQYF
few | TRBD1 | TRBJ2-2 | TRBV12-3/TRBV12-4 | CATTDRVNTGELFF
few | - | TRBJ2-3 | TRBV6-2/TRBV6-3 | CASSYKDSRTDTQYF
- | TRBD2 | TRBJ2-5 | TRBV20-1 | CSARGGNQETQYF
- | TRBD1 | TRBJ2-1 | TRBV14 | CASSSTGQGVHNEQFF
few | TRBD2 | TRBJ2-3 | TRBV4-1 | CASSQGAGADTQYF
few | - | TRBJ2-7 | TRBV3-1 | CASSQERGLSSYEQYF
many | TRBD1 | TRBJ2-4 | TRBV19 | CASSGTGRMENIQYF
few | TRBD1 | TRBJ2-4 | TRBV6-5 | CASSYGTALAKNIQYF
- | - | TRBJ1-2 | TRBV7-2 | CANSAPWGSDYGYTF
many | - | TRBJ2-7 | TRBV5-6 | CASSASDRYEQYF
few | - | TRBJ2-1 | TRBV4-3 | CASSQDHGTPYNEQFF
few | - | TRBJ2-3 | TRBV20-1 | CSARDPSGASTDTQYF
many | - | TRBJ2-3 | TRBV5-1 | CASSLWDSTDTQYF
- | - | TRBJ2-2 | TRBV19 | CASSGQGIAGELFF